This TCR beta chain was identified during a study of T-cell memory formation after mild COVID-19. Study findings and constraints: The pre-infection memory compartment contained some responding clones, suggesting cross-reactive memory joined. Among CD4+ contracting clones, most were CM and EM, and CD8+ ones EMRA.

There are many counts of this clonotype. Its antigen is unidentified. Looked up from germline, CDR1 is SEHNR and CDR2 is FQNEAQ (reference sequence). The CDR3 length is 14 residues. Trimming stripped 10 bases from V and 7 bases from J, with 22 bases between. From 5'RACE with constant-segment primers came TCR alpha and TCR beta cDNA libraries that carried sample barcodes and UMIs. TCRdb re-analysed the 5' RACE reads in MiXCR, keeping a single row per CDR3 protein. The sample consists of approximately 300,000 distinct CDR3 sequences, roughly 8.2% of them appearing once. The chain carries TRBV7-9 and TRBJ1-2; D is undetermined. This TCR derives from a young man who had mild COVID-19 (a few samples of this study predate the infection). Cell type and time point are not known. Material: PBMCs or a T cell subset sorted from them (not recorded which). CDR3 in DNA: TGTGCCACCTCGAAAGAGGGCGCGGGTTCTGGCTACACCTTC. The encoded protein is CATSKEGAGSGYTF.